This TCR beta chain was captured in a study of T-cell memory formation after mild COVID-19. Across the study: For the most part, TCR clusters were specific to one donor. Broader study findings: Clones contracting across day 15 to 85 had a balanced CD4/CD8 profile; later expanding clones leaned CD4+. Contracting CD8+ clones were enriched in EMRA, CD4+ mainly in CM and EM. Detection of some responders pre-infection suggested pre-existing cross-reactive memory T cells participated.

About this clonotype itself: What it recognizes is unknown. A junction end diverges from the germline sequence, so it may reflect a read error.

The CDR3 has 13 residues. Germline assignment: CDR1 KGHDR and CDR2 SFDVKD. One entry per CDR3 protein results from TCRdb running MiXCR on the 5' RACE reads. Of roughly 400,000 distinct CDR3 sequences in the sample, roughly 26% were seen once. The sample comprised PBMCs or a T cell subset sorted from them (not recorded which). This TCR derives from an adult woman who had mild COVID-19 (a few samples of this study predate the infection). Cell type and time point are not known. This rearrangement joins TRBV24-1 to TRBJ1-1, with no clear D. The DNA of the CDR3 is TGTGCCACCAGTGATTCTAGGACCAAGGCTTTAATCTTT. Translated, it gives CATSDSRTKALIF.